These 25 T cell receptor beta chains share one sample of origin, sequenced in a study of blood T cells in healthy people across ages. Sample-barcoded 5' priming and a J-beta primer mix drove a second PCR of about 6 to 12 cycles. TCRdb processed the 5' RACE reads anew with MiXCR; each CDR3 protein has one entry. Of 650,000 to 800,000 distinct CDR3 sequences in the sample, roughly 44% were seen once. The specimen sequenced was blood. Receptors were obtained from a man between 60 and 75 years old in good health.

V gene TRBV6-6 combines with J gene TRBJ1-4; a possible D gene is TRBD1 (6 bases). The germline V gene has CDR1 MNHNY and CDR2 SVGAGI (reference sequence). Trimming stripped 0 bases from V and 7 bases from J, with 18 bases between. CDR3 length: 17 residues. The chain's CDR3 is CASSYSKSRGRSEKLFF. Here the CDR3 DNA reads TGTGCCAGCAGTTACTCGAAGAGCCGGGGGCGGAGTGAAAAACTGTTTTTT.

This chain connects TRBV4-3 to TRBJ1-2, with 8 positions matching TRBD1. V lost 1 base to trimming and J lost 0 bases; unmatched junction nucleotides: 10. The CDR3 spans 18 residues. Germline loops: CDR1 LGHNA, CDR2 YSLEER. This CDR3 is CASSQVRGQAITNYGYTF. The CDR3 coding sequence is TGCGCCAGCAGCCAAGTAAGGGGACAGGCCATTACTAACTATGGCTACACCTTC.

This clonotype showed up just a few times. The chain combines TRBV10-3 with TRBJ2-2; 10 positions agree with TRBD1. CDR3 length equals 17 residues. Germline loops: CDR1 ENHRY, CDR2 SYGVKD. V lost 7 bases to trimming and J lost 0 bases; unmatched junction nucleotides: 8. CDR3 sequence reads: CAINRDRGTSNTGELFF. In nucleotides, the CDR3 is TGTGCCATCAATCGGGACAGGGGAACTTCGAACACCGGGGAGCTGTTTTTT.

This clonotype was observed a handful of times. The chain joins TRBV10-3 to TRBJ2-3; 9 bases match TRBD2. Germline V gives CDR1 ENHRY, CDR2 SYGVKD. This CDR3 is built from 14 residues. V dropped 11 bases and J dropped 0; count of bases not matched to a gene: 6. CDR3 DNA: TGTGCCTCCCAGCGGGGGGCCAGCACAGATACGCAGTATTTT. Its translation is CASQRGASTDTQYF.

For this clonotype: The junction does not match germline at one end; this may be a read error. The chain carries TRBV6-5 and TRBJ2-1; 7 bases match TRBD1. CDR1 and CDR2 (germline): MNHEY, SVGAGI. The CDR3 is 15 amino acids. The CDR3 DNA reads TGTGCCGGCAGGGTAGACAGGGCCCCGTACAATGAGCAGTTCTTC. Protein product: CAGRVDRAPYNEQFF.

In this sample, this clonotype turned up a few times. The chain uses TRBV27 and TRBJ2-5; 7 bases match TRBD2. The DNA end lines up better with TRBJ2-7; the J call may be wrong. Looked up from germline, CDR1 is MNHEY and CDR2 is SMNVEV (reference sequence). The CDR3 loop spans 17 amino acids. DNA for the CDR3: TGTGCCAGCAGTCCCCATCCGAGCGGGACTCCTAATTACGAGCAGTACTTC. It encodes CASSPHPSGTPNYEQYF.

V and J are TRBV5-1 and TRBJ2-3; D not resolved. Germline V gene lookup returns CDR1 SGHRS and CDR2 YFSETQ. Trimming pared 4 bases from V and 2 bases from J, leaving 8 bases between. The CDR3 loop spans 13 amino acids. CDR3 loop: CASSGLITDTQYF. DNA for the CDR3: TGCGCCAGCAGCGGATTGATCACAGATACGCAGTATTTT.

The chain carries TRBV5-1 and TRBJ2-7; TRBD1 agrees at 7 bases. The germline gives CDR1 SGHRS, CDR2 YFSETQ. V shed 0 bases and J 0 bases; nucleotides not matched to a gene: 3. The CDR3 covers 15 residues. The CDR3 here is CASSLDDRVSYEQYF. CDR3 nucleotides: TGCGCCAGCAGCTTGGACGACAGGGTCTCCTACGAGCAGTACTTC.

In this sample, this clonotype turned up a few times. The chain uses TRBV7-9 and TRBJ1-4, with 9 bases identical to TRBD1. The germline V gene has CDR1 SEHNR and CDR2 FQNEAQ (reference sequence). J gave up 8 bases and V 5 bases, and 9 bases lay outside the gene matches. The CDR3 has 15 amino acids. DNA of the CDR3: TGTGCCAGCAGCGCCGGGACAGGGTCGGGAGAAAAACTGTTTTTT. This codes for CASSAGTGSGEKLFF. The entire variable domain, with the rest obtained from reference TRBV7-9 and TRBJ1-4, is as follows: DTGVSQNPRHKITKRGQNVTFRCDPISEHNRLYWYRQTLGQGPEFLTYFQNEAQLEKSRLLSDRFSAERPKGSFSTLEIQRTEQGDSAMYLCASSAGTGSGEKLFFGSGTQLSVL.

This clonotype was observed a few times. V usage is TRBV6-5 and J usage is TRBJ1-4; weak D call: TRBD1 (5 bases). V shed 0 bases and J shed 6 bases, with 8 bases lying between them. CDR3 length: 14 residues. Germline V gene sequence: CDR1 MNHEY, CDR2 SVGAGI. This chain's CDR3 is CASSYSPGHEKLFF. The CDR3 DNA reads TGTGCCAGCAGTTACTCCCCGGGGCATGAAAAACTGTTTTTT.

On this clonotype: This clone may be a read error of a much larger clone one base away. The rearrangement links TRBV29-1 to TRBJ2-3, with a weak D call TRBD2 (5 bases). The V end was cut by 3 bases, the J end by 6 bases, with 19 bases between. Germline CDR1 and CDR2: SQVTM and ANQGSEA. The CDR3 has 15 residues. As DNA, the CDR3 is TGCAGCGTTGAGAGGGTTAGAGGGAAGAAGGATACGCAGTATTTT. It specifies CSVERVRGKKDTQYF.

In this sample, this clonotype turned up many times. The rearrangement joins TRBV18 to TRBJ2-6; no clear D gene. The CDR3 totals 14 residues. Germline V gene sequence: CDR1 KGHSH, CDR2 LQKENI. Trimming removed 3 bases from V and 0 bases from J, with 3 bases in between. DNA of the CDR3: TGTGCCAGCTCACCGGTCTCTGGGGCCAACGTCCTGACTTTC. It codes for CASSPVSGANVLTF.

There are a few counts of this clonotype. This sequence joins TRBV6-6 and TRBJ2-7; D is undetermined. CDR1 and CDR2 (germline): MNHNY, SVGAGI (reference sequence). V dropped 6 bases and J dropped 4 bases, with 13 bases sitting between them. The CDR3 sequence is 13 residues long. The CDR3 region is CASSSGRLYEQYF. As DNA, the CDR3 is TGTGCCAGCAGCTCCGGACGCCTGTACGAGCAGTACTTC.

This sequence joins TRBV7-9 and TRBJ2-7; D gene ambiguous. The germline gives CDR1 SEHNR, CDR2 FQNEAQ (reference sequence). The V end was cut by 10 bases, the J end by 5 bases, with 15 bases between. The CDR3 consists of 12 residues. The CDR3, as DNA: TGTGCCATAGATAAACAAGGACACGAGCAGTACTTC. Its protein is CAIDKQGHEQYF.

The chain is built from TRBV5-1 and TRBJ2-1, with 10 positions matching TRBD1. Germline lookup yields CDR1 SGHRS and CDR2 YFSETQ. The length of the CDR3 is 15 residues. The V gene end was trimmed by 5 bases and the J gene end by 6 bases; junction bases not matched to a gene: 8. In DNA, the CDR3 is TGCGCCAGCAGTGCGGGACAGGGGCTCTCCAATGAGCAGTTCTTC. This gives the protein CASSAGQGLSNEQFF.

This clonotype was seen only a few times. The chain carries TRBV6-4 and TRBJ2-1, with D uncertain. V was clipped by 4 bases and J by 6 bases, with 10 bases between them. Germline loops: CDR1 MRHNA, CDR2 SNTAGT. This CDR3 has 13 amino acids. Written as DNA, the CDR3 is TGTGCCAGCAGTGTTGAAGCCCGCAATGAGCAGTTCTTC. Its protein is CASSVEARNEQFF.

The rearrangement links TRBV6-1 to TRBJ1-5; D is ambiguous. From germline, CDR1 is MNHNS and CDR2 SASEGT. Trimming pared 3 bases from V and 9 bases from J, leaving 12 bases between. The CDR3 has 13 residues. CDR3 DNA sequence: TGTGCCAGCAGTGAGTTGTCGGTATCGCCCCAGCATTTT. This encodes CASSELSVSPQHF.

The CDR3 bases are TGCGCCAGCAGCCAATACCGGGACCCCAATTACGAGCAGTACTTC. Amino acids: CASSQYRDPNYEQYF. The chain is built from TRBV4-3 and TRBJ2-7; tentatively, D is TRBD1 or TRBD2 (5 bases each). The V end lost 2 bases, the J end lost 4 bases, and 15 bases lay between the germline ends. The CDR3 consists of 15 residues. Per germline, CDR1 LGHNA and CDR2 YSLEER.

This clonotype was detected a few times. This chain uses TRBV28 with TRBJ2-1; possibly TRBD1 or TRBD2 for D (7 bases each). The CDR3 totals 14 residues. V was shortened by 3 bases and J by 8 bases, with 14 bases between the two germline ends. Germline V CDR1 and CDR2: MDHEN, SYDVKM. The CDR3: CASSFPQGGHEQFF. The CDR3 nucleotides are TGTGCCAGCAGTTTTCCGCAGGGGGGGCATGAGCAGTTCTTC.

The chain links TRBV7-2 to TRBJ1-6, with TRBD1 as a possible D gene (5 bases). V lost 5 bases, J lost 7 bases, and 12 bases lay in between. CDR1 SGHTA and CDR2 FQGNSA come from the germline V gene. CDR3 length: 14 amino acids. CDR3: CASSPTVLNSPLHF. CDR3 nucleotides: TGTGCCAGCAGCCCGACAGTGTTAAATTCACCCCTCCACTTT.

The chain employs TRBV10-3 and TRBJ2-7, with 7 bases lining up with TRBD1. Germline CDR1 ENHRY, CDR2 SYGVKD. The V and J ends lost 6 bases and 3 bases, in that order; junction bases with no gene match: 8. The CDR3 has 14 residues. The CDR3 DNA is TGTGCCATCAGCGCTAAACAGGGGAGCTACGAGCAGTACTTC. Translating gives CAISAKQGSYEQYF.

This clonotype was recorded a few times. The rearrangement uses TRBV12-3 or TRBV12-4 and TRBJ1-5; possibly TRBD1 for D (6 bases). There are 13 residues in the CDR3. V was pared by 10 bases and J by 0 bases, with 10 bases between. The CDR3 bases are TGTGCCACACACAGGGATAGCAATCAGCCCCAGCATTTT. As protein: CATHRDSNQPQHF.

The rearrangement links TRBV10-3 to TRBJ1-2; D may be TRBD1 (6 bases). The CDR3 covers 12 residues. From germline, CDR1 is ENHRY and CDR2 SYGVKD. V lost 0 bases to trimming and J lost 13 bases, with 12 bases between them. The CDR3 nucleotides read TGTGCCATCAGTGAGTCATCGGACAGTTTCACCTTC. Amino acid sequence: CAISESSDSFTF.

V usage is TRBV29-1 and J usage is TRBJ1-2, with D possibly matching TRBD1 (5 bases). The V end was cut by 1 base, the J end by 1 base, with 10 bases between. Germline CDR1 SQVTM, CDR2 ANQGSEA. There are 14 residues in the CDR3. The CDR3 region has the DNA TGCAGCGTTGAAGTCCGGGGCCATAACTATGGCTACACCTTC. Translating gives CSVEVRGHNYGYTF.

CDR3 protein: CASRKDGPNEKLFF. CDR3 DNA: TGTGCCAGCAGAAAGGACGGCCCTAATGAAAAACTGTTTTTT. The V and J genes are TRBV6-2 or TRBV6-3 and TRBJ1-4; D is unresolved. The CDR3 is made up of 14 amino acids. The V gene lost 6 bases and the J gene lost 3 bases, with 11 bases spanning the gap. The germline V gene encodes CDR1 MNHEY and CDR2 SVGEGT.